These T cell receptor beta chains were read from a single sample in a study of T cell responses to AZD1222 COVID-19 vaccine. The table came from immunoSEQ multiplex PCR; TCRdb's copy has only in-frame clones and leaves some out. The table has tens of thousands of clones, roughly 80% seen once; the top ten hold 6.6%. Material: peripheral blood, obtained on day 0 of AZD1222 vaccination. Every receptor here comes from an adult in good health. Each CDR3 is given with its conserved first and last residue. The D gene is left open where the match is weak. For some rows the clone size is stated as once, few or many, or as a class when expanded; others skip it.

CDR3: CASRSHKGGGSNEKLFF
DNA: TGTGCCAGCAGATCACATAAGGGGGGAGGGAGTAATGAAAAACTGTTTTTT
D: .
J: TRBJ1-4
size: once
V: TRBV25-1

CDR3: CASSPLGQSRSGANVLTF
DNA: TGTGCCAGCAGCCCTCTGGGACAGAGCCGCTCTGGGGCCAACGTCCTGACTTTC
D: TRBD1
J: TRBJ2-6
size: .
V: TRBV7-9

CDR3: CASSPTNRGYNSPLHF
DNA: TGTGCCAGCAGCCCAACCAACAGGGGCTATAATTCACCCCTCCACTTT
D: TRBD1
J: TRBJ1-6
size: .
V: TRBV7-2

CDR3: CASSLPGVGNTIYF
DNA: TGTGCCAGCAGCCTCCCAGGGGTTGGAAACACCATATATTTT
D: .
J: TRBJ1-3
size: .
V: TRBV28

CDR3: CASSWLETQYF
DNA: TGTGCCAGCAGCTGGCTAGAGACCCAGTACTTC
D: .
J: TRBJ2-5
size: .
V: TRBV7-2

CDR3: CAGSKQGASASYGYTF
DNA: TGTGCCGGCTCCAAGCAGGGCGCCTCCGCGAGTTATGGCTACACCTTC
D: .
J: TRBJ1-2
size: .
V: TRBV5-4

CDR3: CASRLPGSGYTF
DNA: TGTGCCAGCAGGCTCCCAGGGAGCGGCTACACCTTC
D: .
J: TRBJ1-2
size: .
V: TRBV5-4

CDR3: CASSQGGYEQYF
DNA: TGTGCCAGCAGCCAGGGGGGGTACGAGCAGTACTTC
D: .
J: TRBJ2-7
size: .
V: TRBV6-5

CDR3: CASSEVSYAEAFF
DNA: TGTGCCAGCAGTGAGGTGAGCTACGCTGAAGCTTTCTTT
D: .
J: TRBJ1-1
size: .
V: TRBV6-1

CDR3: CASSLDRLSYEQYF
DNA: TGTGCCAGCAGCTTAGATAGGCTCTCCTACGAGCAGTACTTC
D: .
J: TRBJ2-7
size: medium-sized
V: TRBV7-2

CDR3: CASSLDGDRDQPQHF
DNA: TGTGCCAGCAGCTTGGATGGGGACAGAGATCAGCCCCAGCATTTT
D: TRBD1
J: TRBJ1-5
size: .
V: TRBV5-5

CDR3: CASSPRGRVPIEEQFF
DNA: TGCGCCAGCAGCCCCCGGGGGAGAGTCCCTATAGAGGAGCAGTTCTTC
D: .
J: TRBJ2-1
size: .
V: TRBV5-1

CDR3: CASSPGGRRETQYF
DNA: TGTGCCAGCAGCCCAGGAGGCAGGAGAGAGACCCAGTACTTC
D: .
J: TRBJ2-5
size: once
V: TRBV7-8

CDR3: CASSLHRDTEAFF
DNA: TGTGCCAGCAGCTTACACCGGGACACTGAAGCTTTCTTT
D: .
J: TRBJ1-1
size: .
V: TRBV11-2

CDR3: CASRLRGGLDTQYF
DNA: TGTGCCAGCAGGTTGAGGGGGGGCCTAGATACGCAGTATTTT
D: .
J: TRBJ2-3
size: .
V: TRBV6-5

CDR3: CASSHSSYEQYF
DNA: TGTGCCAGCAGTCACAGCTCCTACGAGCAGTACTTC
D: .
J: TRBJ2-7
size: few
V: TRBV28

CDR3: CASSLRPGNQPQHF
DNA: TGTGCCAGCAGCTTAAGGCCAGGCAATCAGCCCCAGCATTTT
D: .
J: TRBJ1-5
size: .
V: TRBV7-8

CDR3: CASSPSGQGTLNTEAFF
DNA: TGTGCCAGCAGCCCCTCCGGGCAGGGGACTCTCAACACTGAAGCTTTCTTT
D: .
J: TRBJ1-1
size: few
V: TRBV11-2

CDR3: CASSYPGYTEAFF
DNA: TGCGCCAGCAGCTACCCAGGCTACACTGAAGCTTTCTTT
D: .
J: TRBJ1-1
size: few
V: TRBV5-1

CDR3: CASSSIDEQFF
DNA: TGTGCCAGCAGCTCGATCGATGAGCAGTTCTTC
D: .
J: TRBJ2-1
size: few
V: TRBV28

CDR3: CAIRGEVTYEQYF
DNA: TGTGCCATCAGGGGAGAAGTGACATACGAGCAGTACTTC
D: .
J: TRBJ2-7
size: .
V: TRBV10-3

CDR3: CASSLGRGQGGTGELFF
DNA: TGTGCCAGCAGTTTAGGGAGGGGACAGGGCGGAACCGGGGAGCTGTTTTTT
D: TRBD1
J: TRBJ2-2
size: .
V: TRBV27

CDR3: CATSRDRGRTLSSYEQYF
DNA: TGTGCCACCAGCAGAGATCGGGGAAGGACTCTCAGCTCCTACGAGCAGTACTTC
D: .
J: TRBJ2-7
size: once
V: TRBV15

CDR3: CASKPGTSGGAYEQFF
DNA: TGCGCCAGCAAACCCGGGACTAGCGGGGGGGCCTATGAGCAGTTCTTC
D: TRBD2
J: TRBJ2-1
size: .
V: TRBV5-1

CDR3: CAWSVRGQFSSYNEQFF
DNA: TGTGCCTGGAGTGTACGGGGACAGTTTAGCTCCTACAATGAGCAGTTCTTC
D: TRBD1
J: TRBJ2-1
size: .
V: TRBV30

CDR3: CASSAGQDYGYTF
DNA: TGTGCCAGCAGCGCAGGACAGGACTATGGCTACACCTTC
D: TRBD1
J: TRBJ1-2
size: .
V: TRBV9

CDR3: CASTPSAYQETQYF
DNA: TGTGCCAGCACCCCATCGGCCTACCAAGAGACCCAGTACTTC
D: .
J: TRBJ2-5
size: .
V: TRBV28

CDR3: CASSLEGGRRGSPLHF
DNA: TGTGCCAGCAGCTTGGAAGGCGGACGGCGGGGATCACCCCTCCACTTT
D: .
J: TRBJ1-6
size: .
V: TRBV5-6

CDR3: CASSSAGAGELTQHF
DNA: TGTGCCAGCAGCTCAGCAGGGGCCGGGGAATTGACCCAGCATTTT
D: .
J: TRBJ1-5
size: .
V: TRBV6-2/TRBV6-3

CDR3: CACQRGTGGNEQFF
DNA: TGCGCCTGCCAACGGGGGACAGGGGGCAATGAGCAGTTCTTC
D: TRBD1
J: TRBJ2-1
size: .
V: TRBV5-1

CDR3: CASSPSPGQHNDEQFF
DNA: TGCGCCAGCAGCCCCTCCCCGGGACAGCATAACGATGAGCAGTTCTTC
D: TRBD1
J: TRBJ2-1
size: .
V: TRBV4-1

CDR3: CASSGGTGLSYNEQFF
DNA: TGTGCCAGTAGTGGCGGGACAGGGTTATCTTACAATGAGCAGTTCTTC
D: TRBD1
J: TRBJ2-1
size: .
V: TRBV19

CDR3: CASSSPWTSGTETQYF
DNA: TGTGCCAGCAGCTCCCCCTGGACTAGCGGGACTGAGACCCAGTACTTC
D: TRBD2
J: TRBJ2-5
size: .
V: TRBV6-2/TRBV6-3

CDR3: CASRRGMGYNEQFF
DNA: TGTGCCAGCAGGCGGGGGATGGGCTACAATGAGCAGTTCTTC
D: TRBD2
J: TRBJ2-1
size: .
V: TRBV27

CDR3: CASSKEGSETQYF
DNA: TGTGCCAGCAGCAAAGAGGGGTCAGAGACCCAGTACTTC
D: .
J: TRBJ2-5
size: .
V: TRBV21-1

CDR3: CASSQDLAEETQYF
DNA: TGTGCCAGCAGCCAAGATCTAGCGGAGGAGACCCAGTACTTC
D: TRBD2
J: TRBJ2-5
size: .
V: TRBV4-2

CDR3: CAWSKGTSGYNEQFF
DNA: TGTGCCTGGAGTAAAGGGACTAGCGGGTACAATGAGCAGTTCTTC
D: TRBD2
J: TRBJ2-1
size: .
V: TRBV30

CDR3: CASSLLGTTEAFF
DNA: TGTGCCAGCAGTTTACTCGGGACAACCGAAGCTTTCTTT
D: .
J: TRBJ1-1
size: .
V: TRBV28

CDR3: CASSSEGVGSSYEQYF
DNA: TGTGCCAGCAGCTCGGAGGGGGTCGGCAGCTCCTACGAGCAGTACTTC
D: .
J: TRBJ2-7
size: .
V: TRBV6-2/TRBV6-3